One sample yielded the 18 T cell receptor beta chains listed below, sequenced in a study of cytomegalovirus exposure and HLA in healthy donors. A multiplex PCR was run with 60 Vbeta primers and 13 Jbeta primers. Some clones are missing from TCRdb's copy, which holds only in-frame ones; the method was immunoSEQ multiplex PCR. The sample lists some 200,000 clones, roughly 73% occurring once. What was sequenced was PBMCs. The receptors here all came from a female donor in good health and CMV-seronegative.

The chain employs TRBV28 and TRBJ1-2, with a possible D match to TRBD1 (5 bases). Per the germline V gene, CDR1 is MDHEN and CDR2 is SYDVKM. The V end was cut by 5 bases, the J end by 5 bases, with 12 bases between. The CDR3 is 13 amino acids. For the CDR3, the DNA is TGTGCCAGCAGTGTGGACATTAGGTATGGCTACACCTTC. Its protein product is CASSVDIRYGYTF.

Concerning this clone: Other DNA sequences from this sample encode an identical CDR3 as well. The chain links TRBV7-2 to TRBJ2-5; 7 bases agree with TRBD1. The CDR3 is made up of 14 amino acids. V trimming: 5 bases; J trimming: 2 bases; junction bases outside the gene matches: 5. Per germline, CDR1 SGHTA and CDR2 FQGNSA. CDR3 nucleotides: TGTGCCAGCAGCAGACAACAGGGGCAAGAGACCCAGTACTTC. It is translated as CASSRQQGQETQYF.

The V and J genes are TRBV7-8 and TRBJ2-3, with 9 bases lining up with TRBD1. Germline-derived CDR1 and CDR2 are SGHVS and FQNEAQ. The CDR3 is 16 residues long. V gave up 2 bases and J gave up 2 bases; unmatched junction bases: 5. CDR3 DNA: TGTGCCAGCAGCTTACGGCGACAGGGGGACACAGATACGCAGTATTTT. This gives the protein CASSLRRQGDTDTQYF.

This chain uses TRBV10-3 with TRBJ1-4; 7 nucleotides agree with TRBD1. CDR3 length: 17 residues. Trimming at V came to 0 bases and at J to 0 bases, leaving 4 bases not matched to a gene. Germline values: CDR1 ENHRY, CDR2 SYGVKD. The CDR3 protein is CAISESIGTATNEKLFF. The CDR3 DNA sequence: TGTGCCATCAGTGAGTCGATTGGGACAGCAACTAATGAAAAACTGTTTTTT.

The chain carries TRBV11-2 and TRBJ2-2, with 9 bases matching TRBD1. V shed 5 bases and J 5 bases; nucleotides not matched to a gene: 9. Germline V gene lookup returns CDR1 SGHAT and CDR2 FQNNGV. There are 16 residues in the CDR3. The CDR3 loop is CASSPGGGQGTGELFF. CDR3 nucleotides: TGTGCCAGCAGCCCTGGTGGGGGACAGGGAACCGGGGAGCTGTTTTTT.

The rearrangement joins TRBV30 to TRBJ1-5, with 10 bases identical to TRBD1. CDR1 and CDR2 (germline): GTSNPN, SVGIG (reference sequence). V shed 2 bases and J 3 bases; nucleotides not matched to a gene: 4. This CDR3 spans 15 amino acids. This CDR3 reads CAWSPTGGPNQPQHF. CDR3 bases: TGTGCCTGGAGTCCGACAGGGGGCCCCAATCAGCCCCAGCATTTT.

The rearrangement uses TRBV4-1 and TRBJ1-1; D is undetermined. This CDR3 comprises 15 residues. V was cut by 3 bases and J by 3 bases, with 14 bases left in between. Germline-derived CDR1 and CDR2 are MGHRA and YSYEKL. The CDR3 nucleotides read TGCGCCAGCAGCCATGAGGGCGGCAGCCACACTGAAGCTTTCTTT. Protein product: CASSHEGGSHTEAFF.

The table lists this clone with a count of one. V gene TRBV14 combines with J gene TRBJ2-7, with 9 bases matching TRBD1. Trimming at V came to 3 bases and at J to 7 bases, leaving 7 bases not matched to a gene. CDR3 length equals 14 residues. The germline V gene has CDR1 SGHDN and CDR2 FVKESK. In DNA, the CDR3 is TGTGCCAGCAGCCAGGAACAGGGGGCGGCAGAGCAGTACTTC. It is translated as CASSQEQGAAEQYF.

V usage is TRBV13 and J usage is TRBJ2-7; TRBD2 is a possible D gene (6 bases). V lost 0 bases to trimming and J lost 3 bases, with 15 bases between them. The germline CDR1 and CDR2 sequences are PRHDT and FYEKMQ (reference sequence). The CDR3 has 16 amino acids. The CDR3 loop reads CASSLGGGAPLYEQYF. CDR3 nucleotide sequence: TGTGCCAGCAGCTTAGGCGGCGGGGCGCCCCTCTACGAGCAGTACTTC.

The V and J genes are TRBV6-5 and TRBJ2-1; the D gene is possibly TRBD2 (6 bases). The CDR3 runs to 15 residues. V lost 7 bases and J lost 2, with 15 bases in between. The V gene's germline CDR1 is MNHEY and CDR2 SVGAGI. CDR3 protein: CASTRMGGAYNEQFF. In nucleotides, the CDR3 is TGTGCCAGCACTCGGATGGGGGGTGCCTACAATGAGCAGTTCTTC.

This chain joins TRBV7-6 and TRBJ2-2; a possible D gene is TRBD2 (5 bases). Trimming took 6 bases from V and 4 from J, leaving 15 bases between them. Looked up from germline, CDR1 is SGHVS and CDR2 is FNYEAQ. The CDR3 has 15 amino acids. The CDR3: CASRPDRGITGELFF. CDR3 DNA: TGTGCCAGCAGACCTGATCGGGGTATCACCGGGGAGCTGTTTTTT.

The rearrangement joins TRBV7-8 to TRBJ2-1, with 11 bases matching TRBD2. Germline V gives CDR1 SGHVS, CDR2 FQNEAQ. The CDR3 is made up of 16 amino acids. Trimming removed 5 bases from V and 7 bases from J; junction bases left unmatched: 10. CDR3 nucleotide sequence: TGTGCCAGCAGCCCCCCCACTAGCGGGAGATTGAATGAGCAGTTCTTC. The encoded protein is CASSPPTSGRLNEQFF.

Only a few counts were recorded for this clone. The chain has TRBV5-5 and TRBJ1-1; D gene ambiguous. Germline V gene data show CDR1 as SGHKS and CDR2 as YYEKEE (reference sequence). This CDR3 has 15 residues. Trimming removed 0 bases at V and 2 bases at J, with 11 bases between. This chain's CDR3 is CASSLERVSNTEAFF. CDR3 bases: TGTGCCAGCAGCTTGGAGCGAGTAAGCAACACTGAAGCTTTCTTT.

The CDR3 region is CASSLDGLAGDEQYF. The CDR3 DNA sequence: TGTGCCAGCAGCTTAGACGGACTAGCGGGAGACGAGCAGTACTTC. The rearrangement uses TRBV7-3 and TRBJ2-7, with 13 bases aligning to TRBD2. Germline V gene sequence: CDR1 SGHTA, CDR2 FQGTGA. This CDR3 region has 15 residues. V trimming: 2 bases; J trimming: 5 bases; junction bases outside the gene matches: 3.

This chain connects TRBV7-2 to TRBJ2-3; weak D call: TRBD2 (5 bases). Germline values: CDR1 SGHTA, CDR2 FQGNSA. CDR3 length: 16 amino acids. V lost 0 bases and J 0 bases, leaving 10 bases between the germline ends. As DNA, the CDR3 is TGTGCCAGCAGCTTAGCGAGGGCCGGTAGCACAGATACGCAGTATTTT. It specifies CASSLARAGSTDTQYF.

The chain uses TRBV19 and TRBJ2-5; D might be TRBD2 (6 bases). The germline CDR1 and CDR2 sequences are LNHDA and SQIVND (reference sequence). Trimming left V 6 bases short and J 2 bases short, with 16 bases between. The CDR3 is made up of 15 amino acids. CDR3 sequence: CASSPRRGGQETQYF. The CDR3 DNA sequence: TGTGCCAGTAGCCCCCGACGAGGAGGGCAAGAGACCCAGTACTTC.

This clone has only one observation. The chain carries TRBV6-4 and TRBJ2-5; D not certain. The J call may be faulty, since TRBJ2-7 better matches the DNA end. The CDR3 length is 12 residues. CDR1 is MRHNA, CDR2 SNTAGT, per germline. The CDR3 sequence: CASSENLYEQYF. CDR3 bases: TGTGCCAGCAGTGAGAACCTCTACGAGCAGTACTTC.

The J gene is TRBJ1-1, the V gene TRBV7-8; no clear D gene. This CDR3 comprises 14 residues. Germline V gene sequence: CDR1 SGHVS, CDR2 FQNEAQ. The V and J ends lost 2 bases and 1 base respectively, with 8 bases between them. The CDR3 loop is CASSLSPENTEAFF. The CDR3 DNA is TGTGCCAGCAGCTTAAGCCCTGAGAACACTGAAGCTTTCTTT.